These T cell receptor beta chains were read from a single sample in a study of cytomegalovirus exposure and HLA in healthy donors. The method was immunoSEQ multiplex PCR; TCRdb's version includes in-frame clones alone and lacks a portion of them. Of about 92,000 clones in the sample, more than 75% are singletons; the top ten hold around 2%. The material sequenced was PBMCs. The receptors here all came from a man aged 18 to 35 in good health and CMV-seronegative. The conserved cysteine and the conserved F or W are not part of the CDR3 here.

V gene,CDR3 protein
TRBV9,ASSQGGQGGSPLH
TRBV29-1,SVLGQGIETQY
TRBV7-9,ASSFSTEHTEAF
TRBV19,ASSMSPSSYNEQF
TRBV10-3,AISDAGGGYT
TRBV28,ASSSPPRSTIY
TRBV4-1,ASSQVPITNGVGEQY
TRBV19,ASSPRGRTEAF
TRBV11-2,ASSLAHQRGYGYT
TRBV5-1,ASSLETGANYGYT
TRBV10-3,AITDAGTYGYT
TRBV6-5,ASSFRRGTEAF
TRBV6-5,ASSYSQGQSETQY
TRBV19,ASMGGYDGYT
TRBV2,ASSQRTGVYGYT
TRBV7-9,ASTSRDRGNNTEAF
TRBV9,ASSAQGPKNSPLH
TRBV11-2,ASRPLTEGDTEAF
TRBV4-1,ASSQAPDRGVGYT
TRBV5-1,ASSSLGTNEQF
TRBV7-9,SSSPTVSPYEQY
TRBV11-2,ASSSGQGLGYT